Shown below are 18 T cell receptor beta chains from a single sample sequenced in a study of response to subunit inactivated influenza vaccine. TCRdb itself ran the RT-PCR reads through MiXCR, one entry per CDR3 protein. The table records 750,000 to 850,000 distinct CDR3 sequences, less than 20% of them present only once. Sequences were derived from PBMCs from blood, sampled 5 to 6 days after vaccination. Receptors were obtained from a man aged 50-60 years who received an inactivated influenza vaccine.

This chain joins TRBV29-1 and TRBJ2-7; 7 positions agree with TRBD1. The CDR3 has 13 residues. CDR1 SQVTM and CDR2 ANQGSEA come from the germline V gene. V lost 0 bases to trimming and J lost 3 bases; unmatched junction nucleotides: 2. The chain's CDR3 is CSVEDWDSYEQYF. For the CDR3, the DNA is TGCAGCGTTGAAGATTGGGACAGCTACGAGCAGTACTTC.

This clonotype was recorded only once. The CDR3 bases are TGTGCCAGCAGCCAAGATACAGGCCCCTACGAGCAGTACTTC. Encoded protein: CASSQDTGPYEQYF. The V call is TRBV4-2, the J call TRBJ2-7; TRBD1 might be the D (5 bases). This CDR3 contains 14 residues. The ends were cut back, 0 bases at V and 2 bases at J, with 8 bases in the middle. Germline V lookup: CDR1 LGHNA, CDR2 YNFKEQ.

The chain has TRBV6-2 or TRBV6-3 and TRBJ1-3; TRBD1 matches at 7 bases. The CDR3 loop spans 16 amino acids. V lost 0 bases to trimming and J lost 2 bases; unmatched junction nucleotides: 4. CDR1 MNHEY and CDR2 SVGEGT come from the germline V gene. The CDR3 region is CASSYSVGTAGNTIYF. The CDR3 coding sequence is TGTGCCAGCAGTTACTCCGTCGGGACAGCTGGAAACACCATATATTTT.

This rearrangement joins TRBV6-1 to TRBJ2-7, with unresolved D. Germline V gene lookup returns CDR1 MNHNS and CDR2 SASEGT. V was clipped by 2 bases and J by 2 bases, with 7 bases between them. This CDR3 has 13 residues. The CDR3 reads CASSEWITYEQYF. The DNA for the CDR3 is TGTGCCAGCAGTGAATGGATAACCTACGAGCAGTACTTC.

This clonotype has only a few counts. One end of the junction varies from germline; a read error may be responsible. This chain joins TRBV15 and TRBJ1-5; possibly TRBD1 for D (6 bases). CDR3 size: 14 residues. Germline V gives CDR1 LNHNV, CDR2 YYDKDF (reference sequence). The DNA of the CDR3 is TGTGCCACCCGCAGGGGAAATAGCAATCAGCCCCAGCATTTT. This encodes CATRRGNSNQPQHF.

This chain uses TRBV24-1 with TRBJ2-3, with TRBD2 as a possible D gene (6 bases). V gave up 5 bases and J gave up 6 bases, with 26 bases separating them. The CDR3 loop spans 18 amino acids. Germline CDR1 reads KGHDR; CDR2 reads SFDVKD. For the CDR3, the DNA is TGTGCCACCAGTGCGGTACCCGCCGCCGGGACTCAGTCGGATACGCAGTATTTT. Its protein product is CATSAVPAAGTQSDTQYF.

The rearrangement uses TRBV29-1 and TRBJ2-1; possible D gene TRBD1, 6 bases. CDR1 is SQVTM and CDR2 is ANQGSEA in the germline V gene. V was clipped by 3 bases and J by 2 bases, with 17 bases between them. The CDR3 covers 16 residues. CDR3 nucleotide sequence: TGCAGCGTTGAGATGGTCCCTGGGGGCCCCTACAATGAGCAGTTCTTC. It is translated as CSVEMVPGGPYNEQFF.

This clonotype was detected a few times. This sequence joins TRBV3-1 and TRBJ2-2; 7 bases agree with TRBD1. CDR1 and CDR2 (germline): LGHDT, YNNKEL (reference sequence). Germline trimming cut 2 bases from V and 6 bases from J; bases unmatched to any gene: 0. This CDR3 has 13 residues. The CDR3, as DNA: TGTGCCAGCAGCCAAACAGGGGCCGGGGAGCTGTTTTTT. Translated: CASSQTGAGELFF.

This clonotype was picked up a small number of times. The chain carries TRBV12-3 or TRBV12-4 and TRBJ2-7, with a tentative D call TRBD2 (5 bases). CDR3 length: 13 amino acids. The germline V and J ends were trimmed by 5 bases and 5 bases, with 13 bases remaining between them. For the CDR3, the DNA is TGTGCCAGCAGTATAGAGGGCCTCAACGAGCAGTACTTC. Protein product: CASSIEGLNEQYF.

This rearrangement joins TRBV15 to TRBJ2-7; D possibly corresponds to TRBD1 (6 bases). CDR3 length equals 15 residues. V dropped 0 bases and J dropped 2 bases, with 11 bases sitting between them. CDR1 is LNHNV, CDR2 YYDKDF, per germline (reference sequence). The CDR3 here is CATSREQGNAYEQYF. CDR3 coding DNA: TGTGCCACCAGCAGAGAACAGGGAAATGCCTACGAGCAGTACTTC.

The chain joins TRBV12-3 or TRBV12-4 to TRBJ2-3; the match to TRBD1 covers 7 bases. CDR3 length: 15 residues. Trimming at V came to 5 bases and at J to 3 bases, leaving 8 bases not matched to a gene. The CDR3 sequence is CASSIQGIRTDTQYF. In nucleotides, the CDR3 is TGTGCCAGCAGTATACAGGGGATTAGGACAGATACGCAGTATTTT.

The V call is TRBV6-5, the J call TRBJ1-5, with a possible D match to TRBD1 (5 bases). V was pared by 2 bases and J by 2 bases, with 13 bases between. This CDR3 has 16 residues. CDR1 and CDR2 (germline): MNHEY, SVGAGI. The CDR3 sequence is CASSYRRGDGNQPQHF. CDR3 coding DNA: TGTGCCAGCAGTTACCGCCGAGGGGATGGCAATCAGCCCCAGCATTTT.

This clonotype has more than one count but fewer than ten. V is TRBV6-2 or TRBV6-3 and J is TRBJ2-7; TRBD2 might be the D (6 bases). In germline, CDR1 is MNHEY, CDR2 SVGEGT. Trimming removed 0 bases from V and 2 bases from J, with 14 bases in between. This CDR3 has 16 amino acids. In nucleotides, the CDR3 is TGTGCCAGCAGTTACTCCTCCCGGGACTTAGCCTACGAGCAGTACTTC. As protein: CASSYSSRDLAYEQYF.

The J gene is TRBJ2-1, the V gene TRBV4-1; 7 positions agree with TRBD2. Per germline, CDR1 MGHRA and CDR2 YSYEKL. The CDR3 consists of 15 residues. Losses at the gene ends were 2 bases for V and 6 bases for J; bases not matched to a gene: 7. CDR3 region: CASSQLGVAGNEQFF. DNA of the CDR3: TGCGCCAGCAGCCAACTCGGGGTAGCGGGCAATGAGCAGTTCTTC.

J is TRBJ2-1 and V is TRBV6-2 or TRBV6-3, with D uncertain. Germline assignment: CDR1 MNHEY and CDR2 SVGEGT. The V end was cut by 5 bases, the J end by 6 bases, with 11 bases between. The CDR3 runs to 13 residues. In nucleotides, the CDR3 is TGTGCCAGCAGTGTAGGTCTCTTCAATGAGCAGTTCTTC. Translating gives CASSVGLFNEQFF.

This clonotype was found a few times. The J gene is TRBJ1-5, the V gene TRBV10-2; 7 bases align to TRBD1. V gave up 0 bases and J gave up 0 bases; unmatched junction bases: 5. CDR3 length equals 17 residues. Per germline, CDR1 WSHSY and CDR2 SAAADI. DNA for the CDR3: TGCGCCAGCAGTGAGTCCCGGACAGGCTATAGCAATCAGCCCCAGCATTTT. It specifies CASSESRTGYSNQPQHF.

The chain has TRBV11-2 and TRBJ2-1; 8 positions agree with TRBD1. This CDR3 region has 17 residues. Germline trimming cut 5 bases from V and 2 bases from J; bases unmatched to any gene: 11. Germline CDR1 is SGHAT and CDR2 is FQNNGV. The CDR3 here is CASSLRTGPPPYNEQFF. For the CDR3, the DNA is TGTGCCAGCAGCCTCAGGACAGGGCCGCCTCCCTACAATGAGCAGTTCTTC.

This clonotype was counted a few times. The chain links TRBV10-3 to TRBJ1-2, with D perhaps matching TRBD1 (5 bases). The length of the CDR3 is 17 residues. V lost 3 bases, J lost 2 bases, and 19 bases lay in between. Germline-derived CDR1 and CDR2 are ENHRY and SYGVKD. CDR3: CAISDKRKEGSNYGYTF. The CDR3 DNA follows: TGTGCCATCAGTGACAAGAGGAAGGAGGGGTCCAACTATGGCTACACCTTC.